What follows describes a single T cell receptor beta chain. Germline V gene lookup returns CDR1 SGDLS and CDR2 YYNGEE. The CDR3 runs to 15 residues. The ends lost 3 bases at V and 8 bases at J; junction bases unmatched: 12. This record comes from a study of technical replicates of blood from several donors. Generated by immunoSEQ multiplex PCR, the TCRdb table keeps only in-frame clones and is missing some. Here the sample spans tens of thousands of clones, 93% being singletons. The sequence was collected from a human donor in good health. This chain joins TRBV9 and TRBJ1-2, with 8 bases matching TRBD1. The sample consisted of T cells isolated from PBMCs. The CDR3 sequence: CASSAPTGDAEGYTF. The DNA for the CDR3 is TGTGCCAGCAGCGCTCCGACAGGGGACGCGGAAGGCTACACCTTC.